Each of the 3 T cell receptor beta chains below was sequenced from the same sample in a study of a mutant IDH1 vaccine in newly diagnosed glioma (dated by TCRdb to 2020 to 2022). The method behind the library was the immunoSEQ multiplex PCR assay. Drawn from immuneACCESS, this table holds only the in-frame rearrangements with V and J called that TCRdb kept. Clones are partly lost; checked studies trace under half to an unresolved V gene and leave the rest unexplained. Here the sample has about 59,000 clones; 75% to 95% occur a single time. The top ten constitute 2.6% of the sample. What this sample's time point label stands for: baseline, week 1 (first vaccination visit). This specimen's treatment or condition label, interpreted: pre-vaccination baseline after standard-of-care therapy. This specimen was PBMCs, taken from a glioma patient treated with radiotherapy, temozolomide or both. These receptors all stem from a man aged 45-65 years with glioma.

The V gene is TRBV5-8, the J gene TRBJ1-1, with D unresolved. Deletions cut 5 bases from V and 2 bases from J, with 4 bases between. The CDR3 extends over 11 amino acids. Looked up from germline, CDR1 is SGHTS and CDR2 is YDEGEE. The CDR3 bases are TGTGCCAGCAGGAGAAACACTGAAGCTTTCTTT. Protein product: CASRRNTEAFF.

This clone came up a few times. The CDR3 coding sequence is TGTGCCAGTTGGGGACAGGTCGTCAATCAGCCCCAGCATTTT. It specifies CASWGQVVNQPQHF. The V call is TRBV19, the J call TRBJ1-5; 8 positions match TRBD1. The germline CDR1 and CDR2 sequences are LNHDA and SQIVND (reference sequence). The ends lost 8 bases at V and 3 bases at J; junction bases unmatched: 6. CDR3 length: 14 amino acids. The full variable domain, its missing parts supplied by reference TRBV19 and TRBJ1-5, is DGGITQSPKYLFRKEGQNVTLSCEQNLNHDAMYWYRQDPGQGLRLIYYSQIVNDFQKGDIAEGYSVSREKKESFPLTVTSAQKNPTAFYLCASWGQVVNQPQHFGDGTRLSIL.

The chain combines TRBV29-1 with TRBJ2-7; a possible D gene is TRBD1 (6 bases). V lost 4 bases to trimming and J lost 6 bases, with 10 bases between them. The CDR3 is 11 amino acids. CDR1 is SQVTM, CDR2 ANQGSEA, per germline. This chain's CDR3 is CSVVDRTEQYF. Here the CDR3 DNA reads TGCAGCGTTGTTGACAGGACCGAGCAGTACTTC.